What follows are 20 T cell receptor beta chains derived from one specimen sequenced in a study of blood T cell repertoires in COVID-19. TCRdb's copy holds only in-frame clones and misses some; the assay was immunoSEQ multiplex PCR. Of 70,000 to 95,000 clones listed, around 78% are singletons. Sequencing input: peripheral blood. The receptors were gathered from a man in his 60s with COVID-19, enrolled during active disease.

The rearrangement uses TRBV2 and TRBJ2-3, with 7 bases that match TRBD2. After removal of 3 bases from V and 3 bases from J, the junction contained 6 bases not matched to a gene. This CDR3 contains 15 residues. The germline CDR1 and CDR2 sequences are SNHLY and FYNNEI. CDR3 protein: CASSDLGGRTDTQYF. In DNA form, the CDR3 reads TGTGCCAGCAGTGATCTGGGCGGGAGAACAGATACGCAGTATTTT.

The chain couples TRBV13 to TRBJ2-7; D uncertain. Trimming took 0 bases from V and 6 from J, leaving 9 bases between them. This CDR3 spans 13 amino acids. Germline V gene lookup returns CDR1 PRHDT and CDR2 FYEKMQ (reference sequence). DNA of the CDR3: TGTGCCAGCAGCTTAGGTATATGGGCCGAGCAGTACTTC. This sequence encodes CASSLGIWAEQYF. The full variable domain, completed using reference TRBV13 and TRBJ2-7, is AAGVIQSPRHLIKEKRETATLKCYPIPRHDTVYWYQQGPGQDPQFLISFYEKMQSDKGSIPDRFSAQQFSDYHSELNMSSLELGDSALYFCASSLGIWAEQYFGPGTRLTVT.

The genes are TRBV5-6 and TRBJ2-4, with 7 bases fitting TRBD2. After removal of 4 bases from V and 4 bases from J, the junction contained 8 bases not matched to a gene. CDR3 size: 15 residues. Germline V lookup: CDR1 SGHDT, CDR2 YYEEEE. The CDR3 DNA reads TGTGCCAGCAGCCCGATCCAAGCGGGGAAAAACATTCAGTACTTC. It codes for CASSPIQAGKNIQYF.

The CDR3 DNA is TGTGCCAGCCGGGGGGACACTGAAGCTTTCTTT. Translated: CASRGDTEAFF. The V gene is TRBV7-3, the J gene TRBJ1-1; D perhaps matches TRBD1 (5 bases). Trimming stripped 8 bases from V and 3 bases from J, with 7 bases between. The germline CDR1 and CDR2 sequences are SGHTA and FQGTGA. CDR3 length: 11 residues. Based on the CDR3 plus reference TRBV7-3 and TRBJ1-1, the full variable domain is GAGVSQTPSNKVTEKGKYVELRCDPISGHTALYWYRQSLGQGPEFLIYFQGTGAADDSGLPNDRFFAVRPEGSVSTLKIQRTERGDSAVYLCASRGDTEAFFGQGTRLTVV.

This clone was counted once. This chain links TRBV4-2 with TRBJ1-2, with D unclear. Trimming cost V 4 bases and J 5 bases, with 17 bases left between them. Germline values: CDR1 LGHNA, CDR2 YNFKEQ. The length of the CDR3 is 15 residues. CDR3 sequence reads: CASSPDKTSLYGYTF. As DNA, the CDR3 is TGTGCCAGCAGCCCTGACAAGACGAGTCTTTATGGCTACACCTTC.

J is TRBJ2-2 and V is TRBV7-6; TRBD2 agrees at 8 bases. CDR3 length equals 18 residues. Germline V lookup: CDR1 SGHVS, CDR2 FNYEAQ. Germline trimming cut 1 base from V and 6 bases from J; bases unmatched to any gene: 13. This CDR3 is CASSLVTTSGSGPGELFF. The CDR3 nucleotides read TGTGCCAGCAGCTTAGTAACAACGAGCGGGAGTGGGCCCGGGGAGCTGTTTTTT. The whole variable domain, filled in from reference TRBV7-6 and TRBJ2-2, reads GAGVSQSPRYKVTKRGQDVALRCDPISGHVSLYWYRQALGQGPEFLTYFNYEAQQDKSGLPNDRFSAERPEGSISTLTIQRTEQRDSAMYRCASSLVTTSGSGPGELFFGEGSRLTVL.

This rearrangement joins TRBV19 to TRBJ2-7; 7 nucleotides align to TRBD2. Germline values: CDR1 LNHDA, CDR2 SQIVND (reference sequence). There are 12 residues in the CDR3. Trimming at V came to 6 bases and at J to 4 bases, leaving 3 bases not matched to a gene. Here the CDR3 DNA reads TGTGCCAGTAGGGGCGGGGGTTACGAGCAGTACTTC. Translating gives CASRGGGYEQYF.

The chain recombines TRBV27 with TRBJ2-1; possible D gene TRBD2, 6 bases. The V gene lost 8 bases and the J gene lost 2 bases, with 16 bases spanning the gap. The V gene's germline CDR1 is MNHEY and CDR2 SMNVEV (reference sequence). The CDR3 has 15 residues. CDR3 DNA sequence: TGTGCCAGCCTCCAGCCGGGAGACCCCTACAATGAGCAGTTCTTC. This translates into CASLQPGDPYNEQFF.

The gene calls are TRBV4-1 and TRBJ2-7, with 8 bases lining up with TRBD2. Germline-derived CDR1 and CDR2 are MGHRA and YSYEKL. J gave up 5 bases and V 3 bases, and 6 bases lay outside the gene matches. The CDR3 extends over 14 amino acids. The CDR3, as DNA: TGCGCCAGCAGCCACCGGAGCGGGGGCGACGAGCAGTACTTC. Its protein is CASSHRSGGDEQYF.

This rearrangement joins TRBV15 to TRBJ2-1; maybe TRBD1 (5 bases). Germline V gene sequence: CDR1 LNHNV, CDR2 YYDKDF (reference sequence). Trimming stripped 5 bases from V and 5 bases from J, with 10 bases between. The CDR3 is 13 amino acids. CDR3 sequence (DNA): TGTGCCACCAGCGGGGCCGTTAACAATGAGCAGTTCTTC. Encoded protein: CATSGAVNNEQFF.

The CDR3 loop reads CASSDQPGQGAEAFF. The DNA for the CDR3 is TGTGCCAGCAGTGATCAACCCGGGCAGGGGGCTGAAGCTTTCTTT. V is TRBV6-4 and J is TRBJ1-1; 7 nucleotides line up with TRBD1. The CDR3 runs to 15 residues. Losses at the gene ends were 3 bases for V and 6 bases for J; bases not matched to a gene: 10. Germline V gene data show CDR1 as MRHNA and CDR2 as SNTAGT.

This clone was picked up a small number of times. CDR3 loop: CASSIYKGQLTDTQYF. CDR3 bases: TGTGCCAGCAGCATTTACAAGGGACAGCTCACAGATACGCAGTATTTT. The V call is TRBV7-9, the J call TRBJ2-3; 7 bases are a match to TRBD1. CDR1 and CDR2 (germline): SEHNR, FQNEAQ (reference sequence). The J segment lost 2 bases and the V segment lost 5 bases, leaving 10 bases of the junction unmatched. The CDR3 is 16 residues long.

This chain links TRBV6-5 with TRBJ2-1; D might be TRBD1 (6 bases). V lost 0 bases, J lost 11 bases, and 14 bases lay in between. The germline V gene has CDR1 MNHEY and CDR2 SVGAGI. The CDR3 loop spans 14 amino acids. CDR3 region: CASSYSHREIQQFF. The CDR3 DNA follows: TGTGCCAGCAGTTACTCGCACAGGGAGATTCAGCAGTTCTTC.

The V and J genes are TRBV5-1 and TRBJ2-4; 8 bases are shared with TRBD1. This CDR3 spans 15 amino acids. Germline CDR1 and CDR2: SGHRS and YFSETQ. V trimming: 4 bases; J trimming: 7 bases; junction bases outside the gene matches: 10. CDR3 region: CASSVNRDRSNIQYF. CDR3 coding DNA: TGCGCCAGCAGCGTCAACCGGGACAGGTCGAACATTCAGTACTTC.

The chain recombines TRBV2 with TRBJ1-5, with D perhaps matching TRBD1 (5 bases). The CDR3 extends over 14 amino acids. CDR1 and CDR2 (germline): SNHLY, FYNNEI. Trimming cost V 6 bases and J 1 base, with 10 bases left between them. Here the CDR3 DNA reads TGTGCCAGCAGCGGGGGACTGAGCAATCAGCCCCAGCATTTT. Protein product: CASSGGLSNQPQHF.

The rearrangement joins TRBV5-4 to TRBJ2-2; 13 bases agree with TRBD2. The V gene end was trimmed by 4 bases and the J gene end by 6 bases; junction bases not matched to a gene: 6. CDR1 is SGHNT, CDR2 YYREEE, per germline (reference sequence). This CDR3 comprises 16 residues. The CDR3 DNA reads TGTGCCAGCAGCAGTACTAGCGGGAGGGCCCCCGGGGAGCTGTTTTTT. Translating it yields CASSSTSGRAPGELFF.

V is TRBV7-2 and J is TRBJ1-3; TRBD1 matches at 8 bases. Trimming at V came to 0 bases and at J to 4 bases, leaving 5 bases not matched to a gene. CDR1 and CDR2 from the germline V gene are SGHTA and FQGNSA. The CDR3 is 16 amino acids. CDR3 in amino acids: CASSLARGPLGNTIYF. In DNA form, the CDR3 reads TGTGCCAGCAGCTTAGCCAGGGGGCCACTCGGAAACACCATATATTTT.

The chain carries TRBV5-8 and TRBJ2-3; D gene unclear. V lost 0 bases and J lost 0, with 8 bases in between. The CDR3 length is 15 residues. Germline CDR1 is SGHTS and CDR2 is YDEGEE. The CDR3 region has the DNA TGTGCCAGCAGCTTGGGAAAGACTAGCACAGATACGCAGTATTTT. Amino acids: CASSLGKTSTDTQYF.

The chain recombines TRBV29-1 with TRBJ1-1; D is possibly TRBD1 (6 bases). The germline V gene encodes CDR1 SQVTM and CDR2 ANQGSEA. Deletions cut 7 bases from V and 4 bases from J, with 19 bases between. This CDR3 has 14 amino acids. CDR3 region: CSALRLGALTEAFF. The DNA for the CDR3 is TGCAGCGCCCTCCGATTGGGGGCCCTCACTGAAGCTTTCTTT.

The chain recombines TRBV4-3 with TRBJ2-1; 9 bases match TRBD1. The CDR3 runs 15 residues. V trimming: 4 bases; J trimming: 5 bases; junction bases outside the gene matches: 6. Germline CDR1 reads LGHNA; CDR2 reads YSLEER. The CDR3 is CASSLGTGWDNEQFF. CDR3 nucleotides: TGCGCCAGCAGCCTGGGGACAGGGTGGGACAATGAGCAGTTCTTC.